The source of this T cell receptor (beta chain) is a study of vaccination effects on CD4 cells after COVID-19. On this clone itself: The antigen is undetermined.

The CDR3 is 13 residues long. The germline V gene has CDR1 SGHRS and CDR2 YFSETQ. Trimming removed 5 bases at V and 8 bases at J, with 16 bases between. Sequenced by immunoSEQ multiplex PCR; TCRdb stores in-frame clones only, minus some. The profile shows 30,000 to 40,000 clones, about 80% of them singletons. Expansion with viral peptide pools was applied to antigen-specific CD4+ T cells by the ViraFEST assay prior to sequencing. Subsequent to a culture period of more than 9 days, CD4+ T cells were isolated. Participants got two doses of BNT162b2 or mRNA-1273 vaccine. The genes are TRBV5-1 and TRBJ1-2; D gene ambiguous. Source: CD4+ T cells from PBMCs cultured with HCoV-NL63 spike peptides, taken after COVID-19 vaccination. The source of this sequence is a human donor who received a COVID-19 vaccine. Some clones in this sample may be carry-over from other donors' samples. The CDR3 DNA follows: TGCGCCAGCAGACCGGACGCAGGCCGGGGCTACACCTTC. Translating it yields CASRPDAGRGYTF.